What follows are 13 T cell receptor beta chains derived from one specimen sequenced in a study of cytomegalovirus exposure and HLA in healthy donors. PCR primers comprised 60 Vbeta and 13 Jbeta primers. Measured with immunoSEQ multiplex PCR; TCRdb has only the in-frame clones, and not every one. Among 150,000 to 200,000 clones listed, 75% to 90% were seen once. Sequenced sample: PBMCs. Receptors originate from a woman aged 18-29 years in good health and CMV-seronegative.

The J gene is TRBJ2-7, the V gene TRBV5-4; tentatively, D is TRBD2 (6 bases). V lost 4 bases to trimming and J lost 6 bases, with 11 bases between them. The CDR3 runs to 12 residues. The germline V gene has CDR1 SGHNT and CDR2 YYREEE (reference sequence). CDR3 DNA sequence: TGTGCCAGCAGCCTCCCCGGGAGCGAGCAGTACTTC. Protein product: CASSLPGSEQYF.

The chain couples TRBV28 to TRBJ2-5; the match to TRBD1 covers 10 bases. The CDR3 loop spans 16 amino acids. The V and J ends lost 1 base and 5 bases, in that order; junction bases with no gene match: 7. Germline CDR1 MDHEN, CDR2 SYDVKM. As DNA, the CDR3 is TGTGCCAGCAGTTTATCCTCGGGGACAGGGGAGGAGACCCAGTACTTC. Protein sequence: CASSLSSGTGEETQYF.

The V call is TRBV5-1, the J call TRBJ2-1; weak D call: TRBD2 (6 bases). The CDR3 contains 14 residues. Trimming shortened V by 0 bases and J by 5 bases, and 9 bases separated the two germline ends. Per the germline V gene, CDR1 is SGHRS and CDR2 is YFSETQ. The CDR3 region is CASSLVSGNNEQFF. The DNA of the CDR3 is TGCGCCAGCAGCTTGGTTAGCGGCAACAATGAGCAGTTCTTC.

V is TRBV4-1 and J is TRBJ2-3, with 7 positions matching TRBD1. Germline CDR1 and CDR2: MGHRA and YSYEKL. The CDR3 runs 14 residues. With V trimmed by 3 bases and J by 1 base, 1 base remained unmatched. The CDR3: CASSQGTGTDTQYF. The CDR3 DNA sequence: TGCGCCAGCAGCCAGGGGACAGGCACAGATACGCAGTATTTT.

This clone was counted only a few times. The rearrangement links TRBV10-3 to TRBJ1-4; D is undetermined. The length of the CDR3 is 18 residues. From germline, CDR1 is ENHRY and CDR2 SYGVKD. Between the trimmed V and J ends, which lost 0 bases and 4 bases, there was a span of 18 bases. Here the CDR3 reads CAISESSFQAANNEKLFF. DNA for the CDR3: TGTGCCATCAGTGAGTCGTCGTTCCAGGCCGCGAATAATGAAAAACTGTTTTTT.

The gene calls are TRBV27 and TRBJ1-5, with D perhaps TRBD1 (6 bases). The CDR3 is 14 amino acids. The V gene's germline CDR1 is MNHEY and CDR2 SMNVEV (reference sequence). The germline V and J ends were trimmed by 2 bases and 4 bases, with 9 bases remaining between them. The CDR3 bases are TGTGCCAGCAGTTTACTCCAGGGGAATCAGCCCCAGCATTTT. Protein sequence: CASSLLQGNQPQHF.

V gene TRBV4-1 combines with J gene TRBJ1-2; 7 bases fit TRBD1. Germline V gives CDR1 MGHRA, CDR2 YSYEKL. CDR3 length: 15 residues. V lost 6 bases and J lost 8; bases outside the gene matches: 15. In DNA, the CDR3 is TGCGCCAGCAGTATCCTATTTAGGGGGCCGGGCGGCTACACCTTC. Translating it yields CASSILFRGPGGYTF.

The CDR3 is CASTGGGMIDTQYF. Here the CDR3 DNA reads TGTGCCAGCACGGGCGGGGGGATGATAGATACGCAGTATTTT. The chain links TRBV6-5 to TRBJ2-3, with 8 bases matching TRBD2. The CDR3 totals 14 residues. The germline CDR1 and CDR2 sequences are MNHEY and SVGAGI. Germline trimming cut 7 bases from V and 5 bases from J; bases unmatched to any gene: 8.

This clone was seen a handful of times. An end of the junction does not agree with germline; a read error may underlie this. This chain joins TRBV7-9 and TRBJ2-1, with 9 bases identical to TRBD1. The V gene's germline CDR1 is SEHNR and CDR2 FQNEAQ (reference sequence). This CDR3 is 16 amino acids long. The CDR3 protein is CSSSYRRDRVFNEQFF. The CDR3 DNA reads TGTTCCAGCAGCTACCGCCGGGACAGGGTGTTCAATGAGCAGTTCTTC.

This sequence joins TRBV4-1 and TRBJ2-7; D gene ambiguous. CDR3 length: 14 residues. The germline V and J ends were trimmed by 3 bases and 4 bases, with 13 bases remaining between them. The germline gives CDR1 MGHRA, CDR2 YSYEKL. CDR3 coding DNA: TGCGCCAGCAGCCATATTAACTTAAGATACGAGCAGTACTTC. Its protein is CASSHINLRYEQYF.

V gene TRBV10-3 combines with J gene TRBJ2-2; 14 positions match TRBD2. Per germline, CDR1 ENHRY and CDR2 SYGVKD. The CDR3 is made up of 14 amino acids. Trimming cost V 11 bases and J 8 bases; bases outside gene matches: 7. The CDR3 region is CAGGLAGASGELFF. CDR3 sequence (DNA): TGTGCCGGGGGACTAGCGGGGGCTTCGGGGGAGCTGTTTTTT.

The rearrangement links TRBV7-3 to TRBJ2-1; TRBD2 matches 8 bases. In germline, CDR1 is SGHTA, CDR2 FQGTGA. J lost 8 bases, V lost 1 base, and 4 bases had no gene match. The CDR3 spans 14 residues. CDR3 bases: TGTGCCAGCAGCTTAAATAGCGGGAAAGATGAGCAGTTCTTC. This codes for CASSLNSGKDEQFF.

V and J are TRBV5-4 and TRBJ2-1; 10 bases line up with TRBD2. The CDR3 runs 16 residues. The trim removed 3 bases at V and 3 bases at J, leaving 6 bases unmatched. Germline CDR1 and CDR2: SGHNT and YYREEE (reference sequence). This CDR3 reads CASSYLAGGHYNEQFF. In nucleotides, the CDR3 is TGTGCCAGCAGCTACTTAGCGGGGGGCCACTACAATGAGCAGTTCTTC.